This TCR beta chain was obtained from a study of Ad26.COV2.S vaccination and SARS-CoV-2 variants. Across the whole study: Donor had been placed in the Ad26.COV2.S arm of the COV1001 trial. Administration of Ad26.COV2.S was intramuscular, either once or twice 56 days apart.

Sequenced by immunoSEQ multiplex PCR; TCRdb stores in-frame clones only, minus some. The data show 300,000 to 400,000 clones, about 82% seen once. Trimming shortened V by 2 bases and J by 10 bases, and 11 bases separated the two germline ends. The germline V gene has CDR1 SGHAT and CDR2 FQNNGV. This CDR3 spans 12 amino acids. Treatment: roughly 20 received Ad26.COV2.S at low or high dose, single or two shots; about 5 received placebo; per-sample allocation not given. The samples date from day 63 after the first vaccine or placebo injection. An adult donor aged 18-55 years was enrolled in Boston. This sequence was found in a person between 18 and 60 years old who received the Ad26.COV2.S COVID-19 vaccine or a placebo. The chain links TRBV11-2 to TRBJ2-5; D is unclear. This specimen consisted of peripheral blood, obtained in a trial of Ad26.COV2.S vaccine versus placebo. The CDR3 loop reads CASSLSAAVQYF. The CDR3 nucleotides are TGTGCCAGCAGCTTAAGTGCGGCCGTCCAGTACTTC.